The 17 T cell receptor beta chains below were found in one sample sequenced in a study of Graves' ophthalmopathy and Graves' hyperthyroidism (dated by TCRdb to the late 2010s). Sequencing was carried out with an Illumina HiSeq 2000. TCR beta CDR3 regions were amplified from RNA transcripts for repertoire sequencing. The first round of RT-PCR was done with HTBI primers and the Qiagen OneStep RT-PCR kit, and was followed by a second round of multiplex PCR, then size selection and purification. TCRdb ran its own pipeline on the public reads, namely fastp trimming at Q25 and MiXCR clone calling, and kept in-frame beta chains. Duplicate CDR3 protein sequences are folded into a single record with the most common DNA and genes. The sample contains approximately 540,000 distinct CDR3 sequences, just under 40% of them found a single time. The ten top clones hold around 4% of the sample. Sequences were obtained from peripheral blood or thyroid tissue (not recorded which). The receptors stem from an adult man with Graves' hyperthyroidism.

For this clonotype: This could be a read error, since a much larger clone is one nucleotide away. The rearrangement uses TRBV20-1 and TRBJ1-6; D may be TRBD1 (5 bases). Germline lookup yields CDR1 DFQATT and CDR2 SNEGSKA (reference sequence). V was pared by 5 bases and J by 8 bases, with 13 bases between. The CDR3 extends over 13 amino acids. CDR3 in amino acids: CSAGGTRDSPLHF. The CDR3 coding sequence is TGCAGTGCTGGAGGGACTCGAGATTCACCCCTCCACTTT.

This clonotype was observed at least ten times. The genes are TRBV5-1 and TRBJ1-6, with TRBD1 matching 8 bases. This CDR3 is 18 amino acids long. Germline V gives CDR1 SGHRS, CDR2 YFSETQ. V lost 3 bases, J lost 13 bases, and 21 bases stayed unmatched. The chain's CDR3 is CASSYSGTGLTLIQPLHF. DNA for the CDR3: TGCGCCAGCAGCTACTCCGGGACAGGTTTGACCCTTATTCAGCCCCTCCACTTT.

The V call is TRBV10-3, the J call TRBJ1-4; 7 bases line up with TRBD1. CDR1 is ENHRY, CDR2 SYGVKD, per germline. V gave up 10 bases and J gave up 10 bases; unmatched junction bases: 18. The CDR3 runs to 15 residues. The CDR3 here is CASRDREIVRSKLFF. Written as DNA, the CDR3 is TGTGCCAGCAGAGACAGGGAGATCGTACGGTCAAAACTGTTTTTT.

The J gene is TRBJ1-5, the V gene TRBV6-1, with 7 bases matching TRBD1. With V trimmed by 2 bases and J by 2 bases, 3 bases remained unmatched. CDR3 length: 15 residues. CDR1 is MNHNS and CDR2 is SASEGT in the germline V gene. CDR3 residues: CASSELGGGNQPQHF. The CDR3 bases are TGTGCCAGCAGTGAACTAGGGGGCGGCAATCAGCCCCAGCATTTT.

The genes are TRBV2 and TRBJ2-5; no definite D call. Between the trimmed V and J ends, which lost 4 bases and 3 bases, there was a span of 6 bases. The V gene's germline CDR1 is SNHLY and CDR2 FYNNEI. The CDR3 is 12 residues long. CDR3 nucleotide sequence: TGTGCCAGCAGTGGTTGGGAAGAGACCCAGTACTTC. This sequence encodes CASSGWEETQYF.

This chain uses TRBV20-1 with TRBJ2-7; no definite D call. CDR3 length: 10 residues. Trimming took 3 bases from V and 2 from J, leaving 2 bases between them. The germline CDR1 and CDR2 sequences are DFQATT and SNEGSKA (reference sequence). For the CDR3, the DNA is TGCAGTGCTAGGACCTACGAGCAGTACTTC. This codes for CSARTYEQYF.

Concerning this clonotype: Because it lacks the conserved phenylalanine or tryptophan at the end, this CDR3 is likely a read error. The chain is built from TRBV7-9 and TRBJ2-5; 7 positions match TRBD1. The CDR3 is 14 residues long. The germline V gene has CDR1 SEHNR and CDR2 FQNEAQ (reference sequence). CDR3 nucleotides: TGTGCTAACAGCTCTAGGGCAGGGGGAGAGACCCAGTACATC. It encodes CANSSRAGGETQYI.

This clonotype was recorded many times. An end of the junction differs from the germline gene, which may be a read error. The chain is built from TRBV2 and TRBJ1-1; D perhaps matches TRBD1 (6 bases). The CDR3 covers 12 residues. Germline-derived CDR1 and CDR2 are SNHLY and FYNNEI. This CDR3 is CASSQGGPEASF. DNA of the CDR3: TGTGCCAGCAGTCAAGGGGGTCCCGAAGCTTCCTTT.

This clonotype was counted a few times. This chain joins TRBV6-6 and TRBJ1-2; possibly TRBD1 for D (5 bases). This CDR3 contains 16 residues. Trimming took off 4 bases at V and 0 bases at J, with 15 bases between the two ends. Per the germline V gene, CDR1 is MNHNY and CDR2 is SVGAGI (reference sequence). The CDR3, as DNA: TGTGCCAGCAGTTTTTTAAGACGACAGACTAACTATGGCTACACCTTC. Translating gives CASSFLRRQTNYGYTF.

The V call is TRBV10-3, the J call TRBJ2-3; 8 nucleotides agree with TRBD1. In germline, CDR1 is ENHRY, CDR2 SYGVKD. V dropped 2 bases and J dropped 2; count of bases not matched to a gene: 9. The CDR3 sequence is 17 residues long. The CDR3 loop is CAISERRTGSLTDTQYF. The CDR3 nucleotides are TGTGCCATCAGTGAGAGGCGGACAGGGTCCCTCACAGATACGCAGTATTTT.

The table lists this clonotype with many counts. This chain joins TRBV7-9 and TRBJ2-7; 11 bases match TRBD2. CDR1 and CDR2 (germline): SEHNR, FQNEAQ (reference sequence). The CDR3 has 15 residues. The V segment lost 5 bases and the J segment 3 bases; nucleotides outside the gene matches: 6. CDR3 nucleotides: TGTGCCAGCAGCGGAGGGACTAGCGGACTCTACGAGCAGTACTTC. Translating it yields CASSGGTSGLYEQYF.

This clonotype was counted at least ten times. The chain is built from TRBV5-1 and TRBJ2-2; D is possibly TRBD2 (5 bases). This CDR3 region has 15 residues. The V and J ends lost 1 base and 0 bases respectively, with 7 bases between them. Germline-derived CDR1 and CDR2 are SGHRS and YFSETQ. CDR3 coding DNA: TGCGCCAGCAGCTTGTTGGGAGCGAACACCGGGGAGCTGTTTTTT. It translates to CASSLLGANTGELFF. Together with reference TRBV5-1 and TRBJ2-2, the CDR3 gives the full variable domain: KAGVTQTPRYLIKTRGQQVTLSCSPISGHRSVSWYQQTPGQGLQFLFEYFSETQRNKGNFPGRFSGRQFSNSRSEMNVSTLELGDSALYLCASSLLGANTGELFFGEGSRLTVL.

This clonotype was observed a handful of times. J is TRBJ1-5 and V is TRBV19, with TRBD1 as a possible D gene (6 bases). The CDR3 sequence is 16 residues long. The germline V and J ends were trimmed by 5 bases and 3 bases, with 17 bases remaining between them. Germline V gene data show CDR1 as LNHDA and CDR2 as SQIVND (reference sequence). In nucleotides, the CDR3 is TGTGCCAGTAGTTCCCTGGACAGAGTCTCCAATCAGCCCCAGCATTTT. Its protein product is CASSSLDRVSNQPQHF.

This clonotype showed up just a few times. The chain links TRBV2 to TRBJ2-7; 7 bases match TRBD2. After removal of 6 bases from V and 4 bases from J, the junction contained 21 bases not matched to a gene. The CDR3 length is 18 residues. Germline-derived CDR1 and CDR2 are SNHLY and FYNNEI. CDR3 residues: CASRRIRGDGRESYEQYF. As DNA, the CDR3 is TGTGCCAGCAGGCGCATACGGGGGGACGGGCGGGAGAGTTACGAGCAGTACTTC.

This clonotype was counted a few times. The chain has TRBV27 and TRBJ2-7, with 8 nucleotides matching TRBD1. V gave up 6 bases and J gave up 5 bases; unmatched junction bases: 9. The CDR3 is 14 residues long. Germline V CDR1 and CDR2: MNHEY, SMNVEV (reference sequence). CDR3 bases: TGTGCCAGCAGCCCGACAGGGGTTGGGGACGAGCAGTACTTC. Translated, it gives CASSPTGVGDEQYF.

This chain uses TRBV12-3 or TRBV12-4 with TRBJ2-3; 9 bases fit TRBD1. The CDR3 has 16 residues. Trimming removed 6 bases from V and 2 bases from J; junction bases left unmatched: 9. The DNA for the CDR3 is TGTGCCAGCAGGTCTACCGGGACAGGGATCACAGATACGCAGTATTTT. Amino acid sequence: CASRSTGTGITDTQYF.

This clonotype appeared a few times. The gene calls are TRBV7-9 and TRBJ2-1; 10 positions agree with TRBD1. The V and J ends lost 5 bases and 15 bases, in that order; junction bases with no gene match: 4. The CDR3 sequence is 11 residues long. Germline V lookup: CDR1 SEHNR, CDR2 FQNEAQ (reference sequence). The CDR3 sequence: CASSDGQGVFF. The CDR3 DNA reads as TGTGCCAGCAGCGATGGACAGGGGGTGTTCTTC. Variable domain in full (rest from reference TRBV7-9 and TRBJ2-1): DTGVSQNPRHKITKRGQNVTFRCDPISEHNRLYWYRQTLGQGPEFLTYFQNEAQLEKSRLLSDRFSAERPKGSFSTLEIQRTEQGDSAMYLCASSDGQGVFFGPGTRLTVL.